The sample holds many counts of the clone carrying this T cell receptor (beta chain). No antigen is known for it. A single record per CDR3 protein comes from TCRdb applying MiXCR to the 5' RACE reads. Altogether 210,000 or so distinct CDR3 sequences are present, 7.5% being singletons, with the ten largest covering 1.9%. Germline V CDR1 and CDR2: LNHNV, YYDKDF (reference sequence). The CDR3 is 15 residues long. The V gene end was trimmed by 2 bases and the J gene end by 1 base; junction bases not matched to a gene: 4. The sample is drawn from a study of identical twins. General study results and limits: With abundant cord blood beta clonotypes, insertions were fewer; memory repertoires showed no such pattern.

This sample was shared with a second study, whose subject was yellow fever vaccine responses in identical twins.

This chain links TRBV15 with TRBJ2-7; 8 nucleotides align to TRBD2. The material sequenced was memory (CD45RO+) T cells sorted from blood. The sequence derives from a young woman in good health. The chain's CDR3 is CATSRSGRGSYEQYF. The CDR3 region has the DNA TGTGCCACCAGCAGATCCGGGAGGGGTTCCTACGAGCAGTACTTC.